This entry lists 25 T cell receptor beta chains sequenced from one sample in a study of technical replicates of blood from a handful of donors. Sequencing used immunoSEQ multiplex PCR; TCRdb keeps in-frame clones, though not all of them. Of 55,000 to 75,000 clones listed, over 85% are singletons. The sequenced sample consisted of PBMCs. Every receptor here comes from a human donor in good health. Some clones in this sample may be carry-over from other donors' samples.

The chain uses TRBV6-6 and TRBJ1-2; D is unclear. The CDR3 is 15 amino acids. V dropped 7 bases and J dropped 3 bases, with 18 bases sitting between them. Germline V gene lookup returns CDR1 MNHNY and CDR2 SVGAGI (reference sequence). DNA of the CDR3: TGTGCCAGCACCCCTGGATCTTCCCGGGACTATGGCTACACCTTC. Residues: CASTPGSSRDYGYTF.

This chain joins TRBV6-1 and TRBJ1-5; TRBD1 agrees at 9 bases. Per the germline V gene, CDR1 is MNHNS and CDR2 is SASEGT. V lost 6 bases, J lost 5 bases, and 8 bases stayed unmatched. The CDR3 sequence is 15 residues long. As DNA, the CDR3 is TGTGCCAGCAGCCGGACAGGGGAAGGGCATCAGCCCCAGCATTTT. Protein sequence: CASSRTGEGHQPQHF.

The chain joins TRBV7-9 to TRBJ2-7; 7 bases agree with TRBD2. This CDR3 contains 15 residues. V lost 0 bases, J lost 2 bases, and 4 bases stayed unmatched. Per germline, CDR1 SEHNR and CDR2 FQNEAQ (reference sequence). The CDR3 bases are TGTGCCAGCAGCTTAGCTAGCGGGTTCACCTACGAGCAGTACTTC. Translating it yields CASSLASGFTYEQYF.

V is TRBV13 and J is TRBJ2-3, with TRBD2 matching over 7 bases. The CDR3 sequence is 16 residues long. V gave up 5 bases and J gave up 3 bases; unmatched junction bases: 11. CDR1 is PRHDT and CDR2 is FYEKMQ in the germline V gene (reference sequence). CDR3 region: CASSPRSGGRTDTQYF. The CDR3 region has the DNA TGTGCCAGCAGCCCCCGTTCCGGGGGGAGGACAGATACGCAGTATTTT.

The CDR3 nucleotides read TGTGCCAGCAGCTCCCTCGGCGGGACCCCCGAAGCTTTCTTT. It codes for CASSSLGGTPEAFF. The chain links TRBV7-9 to TRBJ1-1; a weak D match, TRBD1 (5 bases). CDR1 is SEHNR, CDR2 FQNEAQ, per germline (reference sequence). This CDR3 is built from 14 residues. V lost 4 bases and J lost 8, with 17 bases in between. Combining the CDR3 with reference TRBV7-9 and TRBJ1-1 gives the whole variable domain DTGVSQNPRHKITKRGQNVTFRCDPISEHNRLYWYRQTLGQGPEFLTYFQNEAQLEKSRLLSDRFSAERPKGSFSTLEIQRTEQGDSAMYLCASSSLGGTPEAFFGQGTRLTVV.

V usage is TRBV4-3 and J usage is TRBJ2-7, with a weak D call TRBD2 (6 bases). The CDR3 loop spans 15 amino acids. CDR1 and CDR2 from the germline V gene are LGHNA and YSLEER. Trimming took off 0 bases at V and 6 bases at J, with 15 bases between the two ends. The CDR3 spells CASSQDRGGPGEQYF. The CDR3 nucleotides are TGCGCCAGCAGCCAAGATCGTGGAGGGCCCGGCGAGCAGTACTTC.

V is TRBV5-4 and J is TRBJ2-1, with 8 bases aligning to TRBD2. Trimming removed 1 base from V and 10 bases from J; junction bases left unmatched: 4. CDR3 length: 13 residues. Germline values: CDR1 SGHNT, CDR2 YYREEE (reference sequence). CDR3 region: CASSLTGGEEQFF. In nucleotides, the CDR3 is TGTGCCAGCAGCTTGACGGGGGGGGAAGAGCAGTTCTTC.

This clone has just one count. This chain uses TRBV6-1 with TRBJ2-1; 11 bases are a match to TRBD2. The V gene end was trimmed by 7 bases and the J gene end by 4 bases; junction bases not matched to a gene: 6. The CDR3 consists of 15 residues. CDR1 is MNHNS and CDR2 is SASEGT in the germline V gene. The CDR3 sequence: CASTELAGAYNEQFF. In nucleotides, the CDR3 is TGTGCCAGCACCGAACTAGCGGGAGCGTACAATGAGCAGTTCTTC.

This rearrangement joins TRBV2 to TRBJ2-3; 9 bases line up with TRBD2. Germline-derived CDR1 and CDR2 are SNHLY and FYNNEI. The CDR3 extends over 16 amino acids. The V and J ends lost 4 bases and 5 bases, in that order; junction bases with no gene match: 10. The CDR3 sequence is CASSAGAGGLRDTQYF. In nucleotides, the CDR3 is TGTGCCAGCAGTGCGGGAGCGGGGGGCCTACGAGATACGCAGTATTTT.

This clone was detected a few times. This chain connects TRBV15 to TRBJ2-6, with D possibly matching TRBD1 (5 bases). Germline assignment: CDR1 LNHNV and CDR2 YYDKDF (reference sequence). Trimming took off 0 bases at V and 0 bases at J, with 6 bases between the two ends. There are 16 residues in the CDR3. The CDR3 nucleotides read TGTGCCACCAGCAGAGATGGGGCCTCTGGGGCCAACGTCCTGACTTTC. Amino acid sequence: CATSRDGASGANVLTF.

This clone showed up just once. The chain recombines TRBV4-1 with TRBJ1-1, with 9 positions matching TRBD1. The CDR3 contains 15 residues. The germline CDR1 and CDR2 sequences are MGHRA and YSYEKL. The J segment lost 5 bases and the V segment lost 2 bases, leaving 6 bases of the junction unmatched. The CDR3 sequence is CASSQTQGAGTEAFF. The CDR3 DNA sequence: TGCGCCAGCAGCCAAACACAGGGGGCAGGGACTGAAGCTTTCTTT.

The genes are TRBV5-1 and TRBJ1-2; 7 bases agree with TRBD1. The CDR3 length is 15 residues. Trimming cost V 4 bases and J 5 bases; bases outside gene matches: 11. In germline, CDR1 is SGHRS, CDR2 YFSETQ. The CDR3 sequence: CASSTEQGSLYGYTF. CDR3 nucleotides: TGCGCCAGCAGCACCGAACAGGGGAGCTTATATGGCTACACCTTC.

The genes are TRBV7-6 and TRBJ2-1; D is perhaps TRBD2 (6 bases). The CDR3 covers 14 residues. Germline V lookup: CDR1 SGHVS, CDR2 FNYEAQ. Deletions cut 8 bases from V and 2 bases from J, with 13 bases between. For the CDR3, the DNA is TGTGCCAGCGGTCTAGCGCAGACCTACAATGAGCAGTTCTTC. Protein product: CASGLAQTYNEQFF.

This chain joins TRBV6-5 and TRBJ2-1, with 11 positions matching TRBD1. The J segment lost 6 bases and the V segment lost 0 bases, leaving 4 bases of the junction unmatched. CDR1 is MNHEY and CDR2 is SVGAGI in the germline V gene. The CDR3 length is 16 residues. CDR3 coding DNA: TGTGCCAGCAGTTACTCCCCGGGACAGGGGGGCAATGAGCAGTTCTTC. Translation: CASSYSPGQGGNEQFF.

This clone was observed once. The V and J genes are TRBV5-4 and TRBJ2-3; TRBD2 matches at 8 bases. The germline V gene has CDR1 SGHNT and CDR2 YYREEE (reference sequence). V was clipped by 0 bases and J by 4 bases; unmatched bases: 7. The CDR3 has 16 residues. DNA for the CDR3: TGTGCCAGCAGCTTGGTGGCGGGCGGGGGGCCAGATACGCAGTATTTT. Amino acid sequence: CASSLVAGGGPDTQYF.

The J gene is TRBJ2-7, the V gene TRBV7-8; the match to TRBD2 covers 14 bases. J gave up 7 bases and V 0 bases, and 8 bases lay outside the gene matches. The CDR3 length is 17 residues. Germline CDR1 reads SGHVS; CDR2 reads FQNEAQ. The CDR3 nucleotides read TGTGCCAGCAGCTTAGCATACCGACTAGCGGGGGGGCAAGAGCAGTACTTC. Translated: CASSLAYRLAGGQEQYF.

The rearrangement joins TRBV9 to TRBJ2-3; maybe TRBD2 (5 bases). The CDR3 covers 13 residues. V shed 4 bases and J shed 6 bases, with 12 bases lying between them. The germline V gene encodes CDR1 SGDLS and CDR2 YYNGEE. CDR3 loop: CASSTQRGDTQYF. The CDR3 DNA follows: TGTGCCAGCAGCACCCAACGAGGGGATACGCAGTATTTT. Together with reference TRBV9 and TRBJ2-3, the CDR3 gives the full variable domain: DSGVTQTPKHLITATGQRVTLRCSPRSGDLSVYWYQQSLDQGLQFLIQYYNGEERAKGNILERFSAQQFPDLHSELNLSSLELGDSALYFCASSTQRGDTQYFGPGTRLTVL.

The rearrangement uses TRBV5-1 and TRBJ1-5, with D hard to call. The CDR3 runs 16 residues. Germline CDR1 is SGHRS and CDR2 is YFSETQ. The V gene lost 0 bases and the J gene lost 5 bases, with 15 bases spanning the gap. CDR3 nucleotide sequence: TGCGCCAGCAGCTTGGGAAACGGGGTGGGGTATCAGCCCCAGCATTTT. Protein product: CASSLGNGVGYQPQHF.

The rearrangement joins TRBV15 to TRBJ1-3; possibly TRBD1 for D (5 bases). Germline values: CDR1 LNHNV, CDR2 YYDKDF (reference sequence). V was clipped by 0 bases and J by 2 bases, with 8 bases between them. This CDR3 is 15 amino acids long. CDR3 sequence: CATSRDRGTGNTIYF. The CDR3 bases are TGTGCCACCAGCAGAGATCGGGGGACTGGAAACACCATATATTTT.

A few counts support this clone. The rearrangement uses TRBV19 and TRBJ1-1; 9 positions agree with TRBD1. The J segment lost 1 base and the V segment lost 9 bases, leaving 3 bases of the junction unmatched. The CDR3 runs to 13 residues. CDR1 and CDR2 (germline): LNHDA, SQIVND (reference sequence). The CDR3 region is CASKGQGNTEAFF. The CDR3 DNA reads TGTGCCAGCAAGGGACAGGGGAACACTGAAGCTTTCTTT.

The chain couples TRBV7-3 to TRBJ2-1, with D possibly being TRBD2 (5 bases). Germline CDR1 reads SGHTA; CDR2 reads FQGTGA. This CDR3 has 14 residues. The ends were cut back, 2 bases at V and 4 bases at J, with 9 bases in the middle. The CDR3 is CASSLQAAYNEQFF. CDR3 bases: TGTGCCAGCAGCTTACAAGCGGCGTACAATGAGCAGTTCTTC.

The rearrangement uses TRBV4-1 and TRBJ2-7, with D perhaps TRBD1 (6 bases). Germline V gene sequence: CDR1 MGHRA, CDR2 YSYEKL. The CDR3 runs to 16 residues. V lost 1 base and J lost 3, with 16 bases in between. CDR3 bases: TGCGCCAGCAGCCAAGGGTTCGCGACAGGAGTCTACGAGCAGTACTTC. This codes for CASSQGFATGVYEQYF.

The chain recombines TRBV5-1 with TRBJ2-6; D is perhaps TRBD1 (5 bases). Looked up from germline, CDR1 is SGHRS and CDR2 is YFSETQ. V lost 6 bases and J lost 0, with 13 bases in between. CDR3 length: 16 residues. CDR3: CASNQGPLSGANVLTF. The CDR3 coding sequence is TGCGCCAGCAACCAGGGTCCCCTCTCTGGGGCCAACGTCCTGACTTTC.

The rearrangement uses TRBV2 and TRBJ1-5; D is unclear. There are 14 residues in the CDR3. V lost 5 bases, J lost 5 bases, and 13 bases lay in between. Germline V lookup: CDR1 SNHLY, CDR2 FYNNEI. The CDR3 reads CASSPWQDHQPQHF. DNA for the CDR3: TGTGCCAGCAGTCCGTGGCAGGATCATCAGCCCCAGCATTTT.

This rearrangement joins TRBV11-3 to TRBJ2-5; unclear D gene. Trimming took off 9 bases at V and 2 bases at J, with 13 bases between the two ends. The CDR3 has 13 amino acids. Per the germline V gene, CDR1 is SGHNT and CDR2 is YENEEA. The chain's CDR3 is CASRSVRQETQYF. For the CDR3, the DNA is TGTGCCAGTCGCAGCGTCCGTCAAGAGACCCAGTACTTC.